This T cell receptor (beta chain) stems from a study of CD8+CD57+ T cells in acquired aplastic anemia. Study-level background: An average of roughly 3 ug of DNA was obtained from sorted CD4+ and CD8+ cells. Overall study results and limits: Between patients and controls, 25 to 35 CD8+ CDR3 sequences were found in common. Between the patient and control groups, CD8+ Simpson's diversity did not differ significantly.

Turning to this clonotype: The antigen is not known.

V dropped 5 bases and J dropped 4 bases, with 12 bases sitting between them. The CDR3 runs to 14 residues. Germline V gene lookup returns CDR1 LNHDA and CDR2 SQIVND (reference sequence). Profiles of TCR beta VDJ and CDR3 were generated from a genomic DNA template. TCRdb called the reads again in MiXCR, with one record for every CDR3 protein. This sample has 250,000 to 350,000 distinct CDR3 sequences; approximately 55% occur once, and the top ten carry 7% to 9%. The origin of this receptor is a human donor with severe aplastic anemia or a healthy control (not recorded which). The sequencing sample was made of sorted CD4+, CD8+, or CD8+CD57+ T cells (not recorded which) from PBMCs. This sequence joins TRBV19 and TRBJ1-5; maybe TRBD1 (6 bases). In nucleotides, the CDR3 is TGTGCCAGTAGTGGCAGGACAGTAAATCAGCCCCAGCATTTT. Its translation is CASSGRTVNQPQHF.